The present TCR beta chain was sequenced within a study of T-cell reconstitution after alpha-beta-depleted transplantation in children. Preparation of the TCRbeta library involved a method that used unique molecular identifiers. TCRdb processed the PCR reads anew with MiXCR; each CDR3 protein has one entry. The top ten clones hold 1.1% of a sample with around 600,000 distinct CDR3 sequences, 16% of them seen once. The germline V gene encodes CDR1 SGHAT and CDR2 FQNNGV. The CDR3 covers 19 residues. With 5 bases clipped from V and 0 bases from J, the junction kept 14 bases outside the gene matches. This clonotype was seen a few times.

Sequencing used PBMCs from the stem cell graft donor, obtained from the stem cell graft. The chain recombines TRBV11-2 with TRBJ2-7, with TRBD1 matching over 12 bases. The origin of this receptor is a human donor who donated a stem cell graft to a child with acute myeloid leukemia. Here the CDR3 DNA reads TGTGCCAGCAGCGTTGGGGATTCCGGGACAGGGGGCTTCTCCTACGAGCAGTACGTC. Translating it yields CASSVGDSGTGGFSYEQYV.